Listed here are 22 T cell receptor beta chains from one sample, sequenced in a study of blood T cells in healthy people across ages. A second PCR of 7 to 11 cycles used a sample-barcoded 5' primer and a J-beta primer mix. Each CDR3 protein is one row after TCRdb ran MiXCR on the 5' RACE reads. This table has 700,000 to 950,000 distinct CDR3 sequences, about 62% appearing once. Source material: blood. The source is a man aged 25 to 45 in good health.

In this sample, this clonotype turned up once. The chain joins TRBV7-8 to TRBJ2-7; 7 bases match TRBD1. This CDR3 spans 14 amino acids. The junction had 8 bases not matched to a gene; V was cut back by 3 bases and J by 6 bases. Germline V gene sequence: CDR1 SGHVS, CDR2 FQNEAQ. This CDR3 reads CASSLGDRAGEQYF. CDR3 in DNA: TGTGCCAGCAGCTTGGGAGACAGGGCTGGCGAGCAGTACTTC.

This chain connects TRBV7-2 to TRBJ2-3, with D perhaps being TRBD1 or TRBD2 (6 bases each). Per the germline V gene, CDR1 is SGHTA and CDR2 is FQGNSA. This CDR3 is 19 amino acids long. V was clipped by 5 bases and J by 5 bases, with 29 bases between them. CDR3 DNA sequence: TGTGCCAGCAGCATAACCGGGACACGGTACGGAGGGATCATAGATACGCAGTATTTT. Its protein product is CASSITGTRYGGIIDTQYF.

The V and J genes are TRBV7-2 and TRBJ1-6; D is unresolved. V dropped 3 bases and J dropped 9 bases, with 12 bases sitting between them. Looked up from germline, CDR1 is SGHTA and CDR2 is FQGNSA. This CDR3 has 14 amino acids. CDR3 bases: TGTGCCAGCAGCTTTGGTACGGGTCCTTCACCCCTCCACTTT. Residues: CASSFGTGPSPLHF. The whole variable domain, filled in from reference TRBV7-2 and TRBJ1-6, reads GAGVSQSPSNKVTEKGKDVELRCDPISGHTALYWYRQSLGQGLEFLIYFQGNSAPDKSGLPSDRFSAERTGGSVSTLTIQRTQQEDSAVYLCASSFGTGPSPLHFGNGTRLTVT.

This clonotype was seen more than once but under ten times. The chain employs TRBV5-1 and TRBJ2-3; possibly TRBD2 for D (5 bases). The CDR3 length is 15 residues. V lost 3 bases, J lost 6 bases, and 17 bases lay in between. Germline loops: CDR1 SGHRS, CDR2 YFSETQ. The CDR3 sequence is CASSSTDPRRDTQYF. The CDR3 DNA follows: TGCGCCAGCAGCTCGACCGACCCCCGGAGGGATACGCAGTATTTT.

The gene calls are TRBV20-1 and TRBJ2-7; 9 bases are shared with TRBD2. V lost 6 bases, J lost 3 bases, and 9 bases stayed unmatched. Germline values: CDR1 DFQATT, CDR2 SNEGSKA (reference sequence). The CDR3 is 14 amino acids. The CDR3 DNA reads TGCAGTGCCCAGGTTGGCGGGAGGGTCTACGAGCAGTACTTC. Translated: CSAQVGGRVYEQYF.

This clonotype was seen a handful of times. The chain carries TRBV6-4 and TRBJ2-5, with 8 nucleotides matching TRBD1. The V and J ends lost 8 bases and 13 bases, in that order; junction bases with no gene match: 15. CDR3 length equals 13 residues. Germline values: CDR1 MRHNA, CDR2 SNTAGT. CDR3 residues: CASGGGTGPLLYF. CDR3 coding DNA: TGTGCCAGCGGGGGCGGGACAGGTCCTCTGCTGTACTTC.

The genes are TRBV6-1 and TRBJ1-2; tentatively, D is TRBD1 (5 bases). The CDR3 extends over 14 amino acids. Germline CDR1 MNHNS, CDR2 SASEGT. V was cut by 3 bases and J by 6 bases, with 14 bases left in between. CDR3 region: CASSDRQGEDGYTF. As DNA, the CDR3 is TGTGCCAGCAGTGATCGCCAGGGCGAGGATGGCTACACCTTC.

The rearrangement uses TRBV5-1 and TRBJ2-7; weak D call: TRBD1 (5 bases). The J call may be in error: the DNA end matches TRBJ2-5 better. This CDR3 spans 14 amino acids. Germline V gene sequence: CDR1 SGHRS, CDR2 YFSETQ. The CDR3 here is CASSLNPGKETQYF. CDR3 nucleotide sequence: TGCGCCAGCAGCTTGAATCCAGGGAAAGAGACCCAGTACTTC.

The chain carries TRBV20-1 and TRBJ2-3; 7 positions agree with TRBD1. Per germline, CDR1 DFQATT and CDR2 SNEGSKA (reference sequence). V lost 0 bases, J lost 3 bases, and 9 bases stayed unmatched. CDR3 length: 16 amino acids. Written as DNA, the CDR3 is TGCAGTGCTAGAGATTTGGGGACAGAGTGGACAGATACGCAGTATTTT. This gives the protein CSARDLGTEWTDTQYF.

The chain has TRBV28 and TRBJ1-2, with a possible D match to TRBD1 (5 bases). V was shortened by 5 bases and J by 4 bases, with 17 bases between the two germline ends. The CDR3 covers 15 residues. CDR1 MDHEN and CDR2 SYDVKM come from the germline V gene. This CDR3 reads CASSPIQGSAYGYTF. DNA of the CDR3: TGTGCCAGCAGTCCCATCCAGGGTTCGGCCTATGGCTACACCTTC.

V usage is TRBV29-1 and J usage is TRBJ2-2; no reliable D call. V shed 1 base and J shed 0 bases, with 6 bases lying between them. The CDR3 runs 14 residues. The germline gives CDR1 SQVTM, CDR2 ANQGSEA. CDR3 nucleotides: TGCAGCGTTGAAGTGGGCGCGAACACCGGGGAGCTGTTTTTT. It is translated as CSVEVGANTGELFF.

As concerns this clonotype: A much more abundant neighbour one base away suggests this may be a read error. The V call is TRBV7-8, the J call TRBJ2-2, with TRBD2 matching 7 bases. The CDR3 has 16 residues. CDR1 and CDR2 (germline): SGHVS, FQNEAQ. CDR3 amino acids: CASSFIAGPNTGVLFF. Written as DNA, the CDR3 is TGTGCCAGCAGCTTTATAGCGGGCCCGAACACCGGGGTGCTGTTTTTT.

This clonotype showed up just a few times. The rearrangement links TRBV20-1 to TRBJ1-2; D is ambiguous. There are 13 residues in the CDR3. V was trimmed by 6 bases and J by 2 bases, leaving 13 bases between them. Germline V gene data show CDR1 as DFQATT and CDR2 as SNEGSKA (reference sequence). This chain's CDR3 is CSALIEGNYGYTF. The DNA for the CDR3 is TGCAGTGCCCTTATAGAAGGGAACTATGGCTACACCTTC.

The rearrangement uses TRBV7-9 and TRBJ2-5, with a weak D call TRBD1 (5 bases). The germline CDR1 and CDR2 sequences are SEHNR and FQNEAQ (reference sequence). Trimming removed 0 bases at V and 1 base at J, with 9 bases between. The CDR3 runs to 15 residues. In nucleotides, the CDR3 is TGTGCCAGCAGCTTAGCCCAGGGTTCCCAAGAGACCCAGTACTTC. As protein: CASSLAQGSQETQYF.

V usage is TRBV12-5 and J usage is TRBJ2-1; no clear D. The CDR3 is 12 residues long. The germline V and J ends were trimmed by 8 bases and 7 bases, with 12 bases remaining between them. Germline V gene sequence: CDR1 LGHNT, CDR2 FRNRAP. CDR3 protein: CASSTGRNEQFF. The CDR3 nucleotides read TGTGCTAGTTCTACGGGTCGGAATGAGCAGTTCTTC.

The chain links TRBV4-2 to TRBJ1-2; 7 bases fit TRBD1. V lost 0 bases, J lost 4 bases, and 8 bases stayed unmatched. Germline V gene data show CDR1 as LGHNA and CDR2 as YNFKEQ. The CDR3 runs to 16 residues. CDR3 region: CASSQDRRQGAYGYTF. In DNA form, the CDR3 reads TGTGCCAGCAGCCAAGATAGGAGACAGGGTGCCTATGGCTACACCTTC.

This clonotype was observed a handful of times. Possible read error: a much larger clone is one base away. V and J are TRBV6-2 or TRBV6-3 and TRBJ2-7; no definite D call. The CDR3 spans 13 residues. Per germline, CDR1 MNHEY and CDR2 SVGEGT. CDR3 protein: CASSDSQSYEQYF. CDR3 DNA: TGTGCCAGCAGTGACTCCCAATCCTACGAGCAGTACTTC.

The chain carries TRBV7-2 and TRBJ2-4; D perhaps matches TRBD2 (5 bases). The tail of the sequence fits TRBJ2-7 better, so the J call may be wrong. Germline loops: CDR1 SGHTA, CDR2 FQGNSA. CDR3 length: 14 residues. CDR3 sequence reads: CASSRTEEAYEQYF. CDR3 sequence (DNA): TGTGCCAGCAGCCGAACAGAGGAGGCCTACGAGCAGTACTTC.

This chain links TRBV4-1 with TRBJ2-1; no firm D call. Trimming cost V 0 bases and J 3 bases, with 6 bases left between them. Germline V gene sequence: CDR1 MGHRA, CDR2 YSYEKL. The CDR3 runs to 14 residues. The CDR3 coding sequence is TGCGCCAGCAGCCAAGAAGCAGTCTACAATGAGCAGTTCTTC. Translation gives CASSQEAVYNEQFF.

CDR3 sequence: CAISRQALNTEAFF. DNA of the CDR3: TGTGCCATCAGTCGACAGGCCCTAAACACTGAAGCTTTCTTT. The chain employs TRBV10-3 and TRBJ1-1; D is possibly TRBD1 (6 bases). This CDR3 comprises 14 residues. The V and J ends lost 5 bases and 2 bases respectively, with 12 bases between them. Germline V gene data show CDR1 as ENHRY and CDR2 as SYGVKD.

In the case of this clonotype: At one end, the junction sequence differs from germline, possibly due to a read error. The V call is TRBV28, the J call TRBJ1-1, with D hard to call. Germline values: CDR1 MDHEN, CDR2 SYDVKM. CDR3 length equals 12 residues. CDR3 region: CASEDGNAEAFF. CDR3 DNA: TGTGCCAGCGAAGACGGGAACGCTGAAGCTTTCTTT.

V gene TRBV11-3 combines with J gene TRBJ2-1; 8 nucleotides line up with TRBD2. V was clipped by 4 bases and J by 7 bases; unmatched bases: 9. This CDR3 has 15 amino acids. Germline-derived CDR1 and CDR2 are SGHNT and YENEEA. CDR3 DNA: TGTGCCAGCAGCTGGAGCGGGAGTGTCGGGAATGAGCAGTTCTTC. Protein sequence: CASSWSGSVGNEQFF. The full variable domain, in which reference TRBV11-3 and TRBJ2-1 provide the parts outside the CDR3, is EAGVVQSPRYKIIEKKQPVAFWCNPISGHNTLYWYLQNLGQGPELLIRYENEEAVDDSQLPKDRFSAERLKGVDSTLKIQPAELGDSAVYLCASSWSGSVGNEQFFGPGTRLTVL.